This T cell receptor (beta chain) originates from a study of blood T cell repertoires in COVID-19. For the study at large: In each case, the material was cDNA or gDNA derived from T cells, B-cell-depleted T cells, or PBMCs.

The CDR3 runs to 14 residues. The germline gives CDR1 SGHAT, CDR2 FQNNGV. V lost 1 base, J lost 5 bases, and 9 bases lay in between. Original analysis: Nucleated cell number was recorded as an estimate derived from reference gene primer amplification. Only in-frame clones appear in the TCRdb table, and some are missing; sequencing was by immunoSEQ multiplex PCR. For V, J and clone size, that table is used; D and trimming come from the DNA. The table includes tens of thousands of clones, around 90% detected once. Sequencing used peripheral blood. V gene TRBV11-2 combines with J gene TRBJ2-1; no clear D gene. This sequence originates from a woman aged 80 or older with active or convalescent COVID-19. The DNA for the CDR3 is TGTGCCAGCAGCTTAGGGAGAGAAGACAATGAGCAGTTCTTC. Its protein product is CASSLGREDNEQFF.